This is a list of T cell receptor beta chains from one sample in a study of blood T cell repertoires in COVID-19. TCRdb's copy holds only in-frame clones and misses some; the assay was immunoSEQ multiplex PCR. Among about 110,000 clones listed, about two thirds were seen once. Material for sequencing was peripheral blood. These receptors all stem from a woman aged 35 to 49 with acute or convalescent COVID-19. Both conserved end residues are part of each CDR3. The D gene is left open where the match is weak. Some rows have no size entry. The others give once, few or many, or a class for an expanded clone.

j_call d_call v_call clone_size cdr3_aa cdr3_nt
TRBJ2-5 NA TRBV6-6 NA CASSYDPGWETQYF TGTGCCAGCAGTTACGACCCAGGGTGGGAGACCCAGTACTTC
TRBJ2-7 NA TRBV28 NA CASSLTGSGYSF TGTGCCAGCAGTCTTACAGGCTCGGGCTACTCCTTC
TRBJ2-2 NA TRBV19 NA CASSPGAGRGTGELFF TGTGCCAGTAGTCCCGGGGCGGGGCGGGGCACCGGGGAGCTGTTTTTT
TRBJ1-2 NA TRBV5-1 NA CASSLGEPNYGYTF TGCGCCAGCAGCTTGGGGGAGCCAAACTATGGCTACACCTTC
TRBJ1-6 TRBD1 TRBV18 NA CASSPPGQTNSPLHF TGTGCCAGCTCACCACCGGGACAGACAAATTCACCCCTCCACTTT
TRBJ1-5 NA TRBV13 NA CASSLRYQPQHF TGTGCCAGCAGTTTGCGGTATCAGCCCCAGCATTTT
TRBJ1-1 TRBD1 TRBV6-1 NA CASSAGTGLGRAEAFF TGTGCCAGCAGTGCCGGGACAGGGTTAGGTCGGGCCGAAGCTTTCTTT
TRBJ2-1 NA TRBV6-5 NA CASSFTPGQVQFF TGTGCCAGCAGCTTTACACCGGGACAAGTGCAGTTCTTC
TRBJ1-3 NA TRBV5-1 few CASSAAGASGNTIYF TGCGCCAGCAGCGCGGCGGGGGCCTCTGGAAACACCATATATTTT
TRBJ2-1 NA TRBV6-5 NA CASDGDLDYNEQFF TGTGCCAGCGACGGAGACCTTGACTACAATGAGCAGTTCTTC
TRBJ1-4 TRBD1 TRBV4-1 NA CASSLTPGQKNEKLFF TGCGCCAGCAGCTTAACTCCGGGACAGAAGAATGAAAAACTGTTTTTT
TRBJ2-2 NA TRBV5-1 NA CASSPTPGEQNTGELFF TGCGCCAGCAGCCCCACCCCAGGGGAACAGAACACCGGGGAGCTGTTTTTT
TRBJ1-6 TRBD1 TRBV9 few CASTIGTEYNSPLHF TGTGCCAGCACCATAGGGACAGAATATAATTCACCCCTCCACTTT
TRBJ2-2 TRBD1 TRBV6-5 NA CASRDRGTGELFF TGTGCCAGCAGGGACAGGGGGACCGGGGAGCTGTTTTTT
TRBJ1-5 NA TRBV7-8 NA CASSLGEMGNQPQHF TGTGCCAGCAGCTTAGGGGAGATGGGCAATCAGCCCCAGCATTTT
TRBJ1-6 NA TRBV28 NA CASRGGALHF TGTGCCAGCAGGGGGGGAGCCCTCCACTTT
TRBJ1-2 TRBD1 TRBV2 NA CASRPGQAANYGYTF TGTGCCAGCAGACCTGGACAGGCCGCTAACTATGGCTACACCTTC
TRBJ2-2 TRBD1 TRBV12-5 NA CASGFLTGALTGELFF TGTGCTAGTGGTTTCTTGACAGGGGCCCTCACCGGGGAGCTGTTTTTT
TRBJ1-3 NA TRBV30 NA CAWSVGHSNSGNTIYF TGTGCCTGGAGTGTTGGACACAGCAACTCTGGAAACACCATATATTTT
TRBJ2-2 NA TRBV19 once CASRLKPGSTGELFF TGTGCCAGTAGGCTTAAGCCAGGGTCCACCGGGGAGCTGTTTTTT
TRBJ2-1 NA TRBV6-1 NA CASSPARDTNEQFF TGTGCCAGCAGCCCCGCCAGGGATACCAATGAGCAGTTCTTC
TRBJ2-7 NA TRBV7-9 NA CASSLGGQIEQYF TGTGCCAGCAGCTTAGGAGGACAGATCGAGCAGTACTTC
TRBJ2-5 TRBD2 TRBV12-5 NA CASAASGGQETQYF TGTGCTAGTGCGGCTAGCGGGGGTCAAGAGACCCAGTACTTC
TRBJ2-5 NA TRBV2 NA CASSYEQKETQYF TGTGCCAGCAGTTATGAACAAAAGGAGACCCAGTACTTC
TRBJ1-1 NA TRBV4-3 NA CASSQIQGTRMNTEAFF TGCGCCAGCAGCCAAATACAGGGTACAAGGATGAACACTGAAGCTTTCTTT
TRBJ1-2 NA TRBV3-1/TRBV3-2 NA CASSYSGGYTF TGTGCCAGCAGCTATAGCGGAGGCTACACCTTC
TRBJ2-7 TRBD2 TRBV4-1 NA CASSQGSAGDVYEQYF TGCGCCAGCAGCCAAGGATCGGCGGGGGACGTTTACGAGCAGTACTTC
TRBJ2-1 TRBD1 TRBV5-4 NA CASSSRTGQGLNEQFF TGTGCCAGCAGCTCGAGAACGGGACAGGGTCTCAATGAGCAGTTCTTC
TRBJ1-4 NA TRBV6-5 NA CASTISREKLFF TGTGCCAGCACTATTTCCAGGGAAAAACTGTTTTTT
TRBJ2-3 TRBD2 TRBV7-2 NA CASSGERGGTDTQYF TGTGCCAGCAGTGGTGAGCGGGGGGGCACAGATACGCAGTATTTT
TRBJ2-3 NA TRBV7-2 NA CASSFGDTQYF TGTGCCAGCAGCTTCGGGGATACGCAGTATTTT
TRBJ2-1 TRBD2 TRBV15 NA CATSRDLSGGTNEQFF TGTGCCACCAGCAGAGATCTTAGCGGGGGGACAAATGAGCAGTTCTTC
TRBJ1-1 NA TRBV6-5 few CASSYSVGQGEAFF TGTGCCAGCAGTTACTCAGTTGGTCAGGGTGAAGCTTTCTTT
TRBJ2-3 TRBD1 TRBV27 NA CASSLSRGTAKDTQYF TGTGCCAGCAGTTTATCGAGAGGGACAGCCAAGGATACGCAGTATTTT
TRBJ1-6 NA TRBV7-2 few CASSYSGVEPLHF TGTGCCAGCAGCTACTCGGGGGTGGAGCCCCTCCACTTT
TRBJ2-7 NA TRBV30 NA CAWSVGGDEQYF TGTGCCTGGAGTGTAGGGGGAGACGAGCAGTACTTC
TRBJ2-1 TRBD2 TRBV4-2 NA CASSQDLNGGTAYNEQFF TGTGCCAGCAGCCAAGACCTGAACGGGGGGACGGCTTACAATGAGCAGTTCTTC
TRBJ1-2 NA TRBV9 NA CASSPPPTTGSGYTF TGTGCCAGCAGCCCTCCCCCCACGACAGGTAGTGGCTACACCTTC
TRBJ1-3 NA TRBV4-3 NA CASSPGRDSGNTIYF TGCGCCAGCAGCCCGGGGAGGGATTCTGGAAACACCATATATTTT
TRBJ2-1 NA TRBV2 NA CASSERESLRPYNEQFF TGTGCCAGCAGTGAAAGGGAGTCCCTCCGCCCCTACAATGAGCAGTTCTTC
TRBJ2-2 TRBD1 TRBV6-2/TRBV6-3 NA CASSYPGTGGRIFNTGELFF TGTGCCAGCAGTTACCCCGGGACAGGGGGTAGAATATTTAACACCGGGGAGCTGTTTTTT
TRBJ2-5 NA TRBV3-1/TRBV3-2 many CASSQAEETQYF TGTGCCAGCAGCCAAGCTGAAGAGACCCAGTACTTC
TRBJ1-3 TRBD1 TRBV5-5 NA CASSWGQGVGNTIYF TGTGCCAGCAGCTGGGGACAGGGGGTTGGAAACACCATATATTTT
TRBJ1-5 NA TRBV3-1/TRBV3-2 NA CASSQTGNNQPQHF TGTGCCAGCAGCCAAACAGGGAATAATCAGCCCCAGCATTTT
TRBJ2-7 NA TRBV11-2 few CASSLVLVPGIYYEQYF TGTGCCAGCAGCTTAGTCCTCGTTCCCGGGATATACTACGAGCAGTACTTC
TRBJ2-3 TRBD2 TRBV6-4 NA CASSAGTSGSDTQYF TGTGCCAGCAGTGCCGGGACTAGCGGGTCAGATACGCAGTATTTT